One and the same sample provided the 18 T cell receptor beta chains below, sequenced in a study of blood T cell repertoires in COVID-19. Produced via immunoSEQ multiplex PCR; TCRdb's table is partial and in-frame only. The table includes 200,000 to 250,000 clones, nearly 90% detected once. What was sequenced was peripheral blood. The receptors originated from a young woman who had recovered from COVID-19.

The CDR3 spells CATSDLAIAGPGGELFF. In nucleotides, the CDR3 is TGTGCCACCAGTGATTTGGCGATCGCGGGACCGGGCGGGGAGCTGTTTTTT. The chain combines TRBV24-1 with TRBJ2-2; a possible D gene is TRBD2 (6 bases). CDR1 is KGHDR, CDR2 SFDVKD, per germline. The V end lost 0 bases, the J end lost 7 bases, and 17 bases lay between the germline ends. This CDR3 has 17 residues.

The count of this clone is one. The chain combines TRBV9 with TRBJ1-1, with TRBD1 as a possible D gene (6 bases). There are 17 residues in the CDR3. Per germline, CDR1 SGDLS and CDR2 YYNGEE. Trimming removed 2 bases at V and 0 bases at J, with 17 bases between. CDR3: CASSVGPVDSMNTEAFF. CDR3 coding DNA: TGTGCCAGCAGCGTGGGACCTGTGGACAGCATGAACACTGAAGCTTTCTTT.

The genes are TRBV4-2 and TRBJ2-2; D not resolved. CDR3 length: 13 residues. Trimming took off 4 bases at V and 7 bases at J, with 10 bases between the two ends. Looked up from germline, CDR1 is LGHNA and CDR2 is YNFKEQ. The CDR3 DNA reads as TGTGCCAGCAGCCCCTCGGTTGTCGGGGAGCTGTTTTTT. It encodes CASSPSVVGELFF.

The gene calls are TRBV30 and TRBJ1-1; 7 nucleotides match TRBD1. V trimming: 2 bases; J trimming: 12 bases; junction bases outside the gene matches: 3. Germline V gene lookup returns CDR1 GTSNPN and CDR2 SVGIG (reference sequence). The CDR3 loop spans 10 amino acids. The CDR3 bases are TGTGCCTGGAGTACAGGGGTAACTTTCTTT. Translation gives CAWSTGVTFF.

J is TRBJ2-5 and V is TRBV2, with a weak D call TRBD2 (6 bases). The V gene lost 6 bases and the J gene lost 5 bases, with 13 bases spanning the gap. Per germline, CDR1 SNHLY and CDR2 FYNNEI. This CDR3 region has 13 residues. The CDR3 loop is CASSVTSFETQYF. CDR3 sequence (DNA): TGTGCCAGCAGCGTTACTAGCTTTGAGACCCAGTACTTC.

The chain links TRBV11-2 to TRBJ1-1; D unclear. The CDR3 has 13 amino acids. Deletions cut 5 bases from V and 5 bases from J, with 12 bases between. In germline, CDR1 is SGHAT, CDR2 FQNNGV. CDR3 sequence reads: CASSLSRYTEAFF. CDR3 in DNA: TGTGCCAGCAGCCTGTCGAGGTATACTGAAGCTTTCTTT.

The V call is TRBV29-1, the J call TRBJ2-1, with D uncertain. The CDR3 is 11 amino acids. V lost 3 bases and J 9 bases, leaving 9 bases between the germline ends. The germline gives CDR1 SQVTM, CDR2 ANQGSEA. CDR3 sequence: CSVEISIEQFF. Here the CDR3 DNA reads TGCAGCGTTGAGATTAGCATTGAGCAGTTCTTC.

The rearrangement links TRBV27 to TRBJ1-5; a weak D match, TRBD1 (6 bases). V was trimmed by 3 bases and J by 3 bases, leaving 12 bases between them. CDR3 length equals 15 residues. Germline V lookup: CDR1 MNHEY, CDR2 SMNVEV (reference sequence). CDR3 DNA sequence: TGTGCCAGCAGTTTGGGGACACTACCCAATCAGCCCCAGCATTTT. It yields the protein CASSLGTLPNQPQHF.

V gene TRBV30 combines with J gene TRBJ2-1; no definite D call. In germline, CDR1 is GTSNPN, CDR2 SVGIG (reference sequence). The CDR3 runs 12 residues. Trimming shortened V by 4 bases and J by 4 bases, and 8 bases separated the two germline ends. As DNA, the CDR3 is TGTGCCTGGAATCATCTATACAATGAGCAGTTCTTC. Translating gives CAWNHLYNEQFF.

As DNA, the CDR3 is TGTGCCAGCAGCTTGGTGGTGACACCGGCCTCGTACTACGAGCAGTACTTC. It specifies CASSLVVTPASYYEQYF. V gene TRBV5-6 combines with J gene TRBJ2-7; D gene unclear. The CDR3 sequence is 17 residues long. The V end lost 0 bases, the J end lost 3 bases, and 19 bases lay between the germline ends. CDR1 is SGHDT and CDR2 is YYEEEE in the germline V gene.

As regards this clone: The same CDR3 also results from other DNA sequences found in this sample. This chain joins TRBV9 and TRBJ1-2; 8 bases agree with TRBD1. Germline-derived CDR1 and CDR2 are SGDLS and YYNGEE. The CDR3 extends over 13 amino acids. The V gene end was trimmed by 3 bases and the J gene end by 5 bases; junction bases not matched to a gene: 3. The CDR3 here is CASSAGTGYGYTF. CDR3 DNA: TGTGCCAGCAGCGCCGGGACAGGATATGGCTACACCTTC. Looking up the rest from reference TRBV9 and TRBJ1-2 gives the full variable domain: DSGVTQTPKHLITATGQRVTLRCSPRSGDLSVYWYQQSLDQGLQFLIQYYNGEERAKGNILERFSAQQFPDLHSELNLSSLELGDSALYFCASSAGTGYGYTFGSGTRLTVV.

The chain is built from TRBV7-8 and TRBJ1-4; D uncertain. The V end lost 1 base, the J end lost 4 bases, and 7 bases lay between the germline ends. Germline loops: CDR1 SGHVS, CDR2 FQNEAQ. The CDR3 runs to 14 residues. This CDR3 reads CASSLGSGNEKLFF. The CDR3 DNA reads TGTGCCAGCAGCTTAGGGTCGGGTAATGAAAAACTGTTTTTT.

The rearrangement uses TRBV6-5 and TRBJ2-1; 7 nucleotides align to TRBD2. J gave up 8 bases and V 10 bases, and 14 bases lay outside the gene matches. The CDR3 is 14 residues long. The germline V gene has CDR1 MNHEY and CDR2 SVGAGI. The DNA of the CDR3 is TGTGCCACTTCCACTAGCGTGGGGTACCATGAGCAGTTCTTC. Amino acid sequence: CATSTSVGYHEQFF.

This sequence joins TRBV3-1 (or the pseudogene TRBV3-2) and TRBJ2-3, with D hard to call. CDR1 and CDR2 (germline): LGHDT, YNNKEL (reference sequence). The CDR3 sequence is 19 residues long. V lost 1 base to trimming and J lost 8 bases, with 28 bases between them. CDR3: CASSQVGGRHTFPQGTQYF. CDR3 DNA: TGTGCCAGCAGCCAAGTCGGTGGCCGACATACTTTTCCCCAAGGTACGCAGTATTTT.

The V gene is TRBV6-5, the J gene TRBJ1-1; D gene uncertain. V was pared by 2 bases and J by 0 bases, with 7 bases between. From germline, CDR1 is MNHEY and CDR2 SVGAGI. This CDR3 has 14 residues. This chain's CDR3 is CASSYASMNTEAFF. In nucleotides, the CDR3 is TGTGCCAGCAGTTACGCCTCTATGAACACTGAAGCTTTCTTT.

This chain uses TRBV4-1 with TRBJ2-3, with 8 bases that match TRBD2. CDR3 length: 14 amino acids. From germline, CDR1 is MGHRA and CDR2 YSYEKL. After removal of 6 bases from V and 0 bases from J, the junction contained 2 bases not matched to a gene. The CDR3 reads CASRVAGSTDTQYF. The CDR3 region has the DNA TGCGCCAGCAGGGTAGCGGGGAGCACAGATACGCAGTATTTT.

The chain carries TRBV5-4 and TRBJ2-7, with 7 bases fitting TRBD2. The CDR3 is 14 amino acids. Trimming took 4 bases from V and 1 from J; bases not matched to a gene: 5. The germline gives CDR1 SGHNT, CDR2 YYREEE (reference sequence). CDR3 sequence: CASSPVRGSYEQYF. The CDR3 bases are TGTGCCAGCAGCCCAGTGCGGGGGTCCTACGAGCAGTACTTC.

The J gene is TRBJ2-7, the V gene TRBV7-9, with D possibly being TRBD1 (6 bases). V lost 5 bases, J lost 0 bases, and 17 bases lay in between. This CDR3 has 16 amino acids. Germline CDR1 and CDR2: SEHNR and FQNEAQ (reference sequence). The CDR3 protein is CASSPWTAQSSYEQYF. CDR3 nucleotide sequence: TGTGCCAGCAGCCCCTGGACAGCCCAAAGCTCCTACGAGCAGTACTTC.